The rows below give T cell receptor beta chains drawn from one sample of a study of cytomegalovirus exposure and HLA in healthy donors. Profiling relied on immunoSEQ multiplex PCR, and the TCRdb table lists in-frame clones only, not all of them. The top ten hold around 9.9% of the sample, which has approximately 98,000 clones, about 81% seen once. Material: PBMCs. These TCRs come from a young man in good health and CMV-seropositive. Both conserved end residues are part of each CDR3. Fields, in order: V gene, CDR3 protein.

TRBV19 CASSLQGIANYGYTF
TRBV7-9 CASSGGQYSGANVLTF
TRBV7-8 CASSFVSRNPYEQYF
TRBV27 CASSPADRETEAFF
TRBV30 CAWITQGGRNTEAFF
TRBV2 CASSDVRSAEAFF
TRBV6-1 CASNERTGGARAFF
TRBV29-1 CSVDMGGREQYF
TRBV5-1 CASSPRTGSEQYF
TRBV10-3 CAISESTQSYSYEQYF
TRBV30 CAWSFPGGSGANVLTF
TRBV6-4 CASSGSGGSYNEQFF
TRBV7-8 CASILSGTVPNYGYTF
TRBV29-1 CSVEEVSGQGGGGGYTF
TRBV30 CAYQQGNYGYTF
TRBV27 CASSFAGTDYEQYF
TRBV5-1 CASSFQGETGELFF
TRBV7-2 CASSLQVGGNEQFF
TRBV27 CASRGGFSGANVLTF
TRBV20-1 CSASNRYEQYF
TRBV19 CASSAQENSPLHF
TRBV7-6 CASSLGDRSPMDYTF